The sequence of this TCR beta chain was determined in a study of shared T cell receptors in the human thymus. V shed 8 bases, J shed 6 bases, and the junction held 7 bases outside the gene matches. Germline V lookup: CDR1 MDHEN, CDR2 SYDVKM. The CDR3 has 14 amino acids. TCRdb's table, derived via immunoSEQ multiplex PCR, lists solely in-frame clones and lacks some. The sample records hundreds of thousands of clones, more than 75% being singletons. Another study also made use of these data, one on human thymus T cells. That source adds: Resected material from corrective heart surgery provided the thymus tissue analysed. What related research reported was that thymic repertoires overlapped highly among unrelated individuals.

This TCR derives from a boy under two years old with a congenital heart defect. The chain carries TRBV28 and TRBJ1-6, with 7 bases that match TRBD1. Sample: thymocytes. The DNA for the CDR3 is TGTGCCAGCGGGAAGGGGACAGCTAATTCACCCCTCCACTTT. Protein product: CASGKGTANSPLHF. Full variable domain (missing parts from reference TRBV28 and TRBJ1-6): DVKVTQSSRYLVKRTGEKVFLECVQDMDHENMFWYRQDPGLGLRLIYFSYDVKMKEKGDIPEGYSVSREKKERFSLILESASTNQTSMYLCASGKGTANSPLHFGNGTRLTVT.